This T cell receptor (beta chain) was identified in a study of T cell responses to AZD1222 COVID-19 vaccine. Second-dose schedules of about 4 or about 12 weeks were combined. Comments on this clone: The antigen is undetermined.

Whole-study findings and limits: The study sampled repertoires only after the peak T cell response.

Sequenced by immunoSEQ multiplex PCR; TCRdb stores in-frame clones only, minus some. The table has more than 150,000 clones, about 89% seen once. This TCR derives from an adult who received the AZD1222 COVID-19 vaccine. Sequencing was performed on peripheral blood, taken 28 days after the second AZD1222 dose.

CDR3 bases: TGTGCTAGTGGTTTGGCAAGAGGCGGGCGCGCGGGTCAGCCCCAGCATTTT. Protein sequence: CASGLARGGRAGQPQHF. This chain connects TRBV12-5 to TRBJ1-5, with unresolved D. The germline CDR1 and CDR2 sequences are LGHNT and FRNRAP. This CDR3 has 17 amino acids. V gave up 1 base and J gave up 6 bases, with 19 bases separating them.